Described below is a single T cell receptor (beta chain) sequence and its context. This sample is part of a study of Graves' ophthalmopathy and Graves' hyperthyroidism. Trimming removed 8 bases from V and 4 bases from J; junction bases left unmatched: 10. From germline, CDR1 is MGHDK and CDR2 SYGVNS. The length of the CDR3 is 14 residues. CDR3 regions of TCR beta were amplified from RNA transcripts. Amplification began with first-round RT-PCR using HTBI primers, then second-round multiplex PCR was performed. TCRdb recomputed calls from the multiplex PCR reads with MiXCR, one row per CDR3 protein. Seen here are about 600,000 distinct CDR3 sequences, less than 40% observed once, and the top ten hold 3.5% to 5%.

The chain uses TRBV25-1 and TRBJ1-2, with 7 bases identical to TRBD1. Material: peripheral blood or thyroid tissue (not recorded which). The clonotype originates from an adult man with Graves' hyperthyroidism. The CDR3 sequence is CASRGGGAGYGYTF. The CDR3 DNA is TGTGCCAGCCGGGGAGGGGGCGCGGGCTATGGCTACACCTTC.